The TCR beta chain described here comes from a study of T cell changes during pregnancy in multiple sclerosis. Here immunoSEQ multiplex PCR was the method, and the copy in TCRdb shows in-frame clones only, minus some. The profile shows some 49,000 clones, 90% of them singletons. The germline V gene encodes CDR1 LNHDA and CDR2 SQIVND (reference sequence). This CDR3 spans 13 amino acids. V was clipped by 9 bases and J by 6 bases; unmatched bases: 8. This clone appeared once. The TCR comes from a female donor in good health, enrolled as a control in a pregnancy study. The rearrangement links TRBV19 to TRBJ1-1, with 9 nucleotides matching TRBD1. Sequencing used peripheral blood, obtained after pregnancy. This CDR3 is CASRKQGAPEAFF. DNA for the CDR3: TGTGCCAGCCGCAAACAGGGGGCCCCTGAAGCTTTCTTT.